A single sample is the source of the 2 T cell receptor beta chains below, sequenced in a study of cytomegalovirus exposure and HLA in healthy donors. The PCR made use of 60 Vbeta and 13 Jbeta primers. Produced via immunoSEQ multiplex PCR; TCRdb's table is partial and in-frame only. The sample contains some 120,000 clones, about 75% of which appear only once. The material sequenced was PBMCs. The source is a woman aged 40 to 55 in good health and CMV-seropositive.

The V and J genes are TRBV2 and TRBJ2-6; 7 nucleotides line up with TRBD1. Germline V CDR1 and CDR2: SNHLY, FYNNEI. There are 16 residues in the CDR3. J lost 2 bases, V lost 6 bases, and 7 bases had no gene match. CDR3 bases: TGTGCCAGCAGGGGGGCCGACAGGGCTGGGGCCAACGTCCTGACTTTC. This translates into CASRGADRAGANVLTF.

The chain is built from TRBV5-1 and TRBJ1-1, with 8 bases aligning to TRBD1. This CDR3 has 15 residues. V trimming: 4 bases; J trimming: 3 bases; junction bases outside the gene matches: 8. Germline values: CDR1 SGHRS, CDR2 YFSETQ. The CDR3 loop reads CASSQTTGGYTEAFF. The CDR3 DNA reads as TGCGCCAGCAGCCAAACAACAGGGGGGTACACTGAAGCTTTCTTT.